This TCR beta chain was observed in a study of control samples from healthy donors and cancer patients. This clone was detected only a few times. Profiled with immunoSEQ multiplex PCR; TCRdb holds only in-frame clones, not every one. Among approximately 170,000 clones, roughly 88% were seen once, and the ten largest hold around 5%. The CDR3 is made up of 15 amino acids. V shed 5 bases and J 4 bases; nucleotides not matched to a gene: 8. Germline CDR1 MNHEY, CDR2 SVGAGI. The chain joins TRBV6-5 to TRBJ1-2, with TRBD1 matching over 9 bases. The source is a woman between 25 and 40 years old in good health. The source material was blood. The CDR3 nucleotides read TGTGCCAGCAGTCTCACAGGGGGCTGGGGCTATGGCTACACCTTC. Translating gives CASSLTGGWGYGYTF.